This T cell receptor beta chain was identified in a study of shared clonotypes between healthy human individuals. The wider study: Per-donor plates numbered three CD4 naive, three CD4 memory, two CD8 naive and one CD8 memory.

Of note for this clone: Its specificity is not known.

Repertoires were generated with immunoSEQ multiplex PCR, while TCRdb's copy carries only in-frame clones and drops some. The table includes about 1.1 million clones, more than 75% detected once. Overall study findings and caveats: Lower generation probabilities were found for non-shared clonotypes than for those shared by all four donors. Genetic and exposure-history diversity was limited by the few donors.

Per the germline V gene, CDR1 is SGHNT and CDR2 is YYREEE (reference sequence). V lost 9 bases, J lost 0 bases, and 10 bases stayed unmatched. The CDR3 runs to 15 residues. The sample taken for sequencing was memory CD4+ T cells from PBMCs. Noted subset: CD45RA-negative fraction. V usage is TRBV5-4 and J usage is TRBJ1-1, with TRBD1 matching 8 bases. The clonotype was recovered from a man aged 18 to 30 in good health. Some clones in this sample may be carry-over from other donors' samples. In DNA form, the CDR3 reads TGTGCCACCATACAGGGGGGGATCATGAACACTGAAGCTTTCTTT. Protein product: CATIQGGIMNTEAFF. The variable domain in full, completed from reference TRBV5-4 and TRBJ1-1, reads ETGVTQSPTHLIKTRGQQVTLRCSSQSGHNTVSWYQQALGQGPQFIFQYYREEENGRGNFPPRFSGLQFPNYSSELNVNALELDDSALYLCATIQGGIMNTEAFFGQGTRLTVV.